This T cell receptor (beta chain) was recovered during a study of T cell responses to AZD1222 COVID-19 vaccine. Sequenced by immunoSEQ multiplex PCR; TCRdb stores in-frame clones only, minus some. The data show approximately 170,000 clones, 80% to 95% seen once. The CDR3 is 14 residues long. V dropped 6 bases and J dropped 3; count of bases not matched to a gene: 6. The germline gives CDR1 SEHNR, CDR2 FQNEAQ (reference sequence). Study results and limitations: Donors in the cohort were predominantly white British and more often female, and clonal diversity was possibly underestimated.

Comment on this clone: The antigen remains unidentified.

This clonotype originated in an adult in good health. The rearrangement uses TRBV7-9 and TRBJ1-2; 8 bases are a match to TRBD1. Sequencing used peripheral blood, obtained on day 0 of AZD1222 vaccination. CDR3 nucleotides: TGTGCCAGCAGACCGGACAGGGAGTACTATGGCTACACCTTC. Protein product: CASRPDREYYGYTF.